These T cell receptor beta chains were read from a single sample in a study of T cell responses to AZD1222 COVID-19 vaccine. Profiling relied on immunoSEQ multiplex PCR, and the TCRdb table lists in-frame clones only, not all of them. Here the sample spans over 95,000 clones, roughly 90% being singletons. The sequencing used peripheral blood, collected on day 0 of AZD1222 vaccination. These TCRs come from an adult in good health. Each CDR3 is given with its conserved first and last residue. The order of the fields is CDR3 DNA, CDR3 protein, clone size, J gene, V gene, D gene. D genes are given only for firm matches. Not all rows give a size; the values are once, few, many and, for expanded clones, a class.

CDR3nt: TGTGCCAGCACACGGGAGGGCCGTACCCGAGAGACCCAGTACTTC
CDR3aa: CASTREGRTRETQYF
abundance: once
j_gene: TRBJ2-5
v_gene: TRBV2
d_gene: TRBD2

CDR3nt: TGTGCCAGCACTTTAAGCGGGAGGCTCTACAATGAGCAGTTCTTC
CDR3aa: CASTLSGRLYNEQFF
abundance: .
j_gene: TRBJ2-1
v_gene: TRBV6-5
d_gene: TRBD2

CDR3nt: TGCAGCGTTGAAAGCGGCTACAATGAGCAGTTCTTC
CDR3aa: CSVESGYNEQFF
abundance: .
j_gene: TRBJ2-1
v_gene: TRBV29-1
d_gene: .

CDR3nt: TGCGCCAGCAGCTTTGGGACTAGCGGGAGCTCCTACAATGAGCAGTTCTTC
CDR3aa: CASSFGTSGSSYNEQFF
abundance: .
j_gene: TRBJ2-1
v_gene: TRBV5-1
d_gene: TRBD2

CDR3nt: TGTGCCTGGAGTGTCGGAGTAGACTTAGCCAAAAACATTCAGTACTTC
CDR3aa: CAWSVGVDLAKNIQYF
abundance: .
j_gene: TRBJ2-4
v_gene: TRBV30
d_gene: .

CDR3nt: TGCGCCAGCAGTGATCTGAGATTCACAGATACGCAGTATTTT
CDR3aa: CASSDLRFTDTQYF
abundance: .
j_gene: TRBJ2-3
v_gene: TRBV10-1
d_gene: .

CDR3nt: TGTGCCTGGAGGGGGCAGAGCCTCTATGGCTACACCTTC
CDR3aa: CAWRGQSLYGYTF
abundance: .
j_gene: TRBJ1-2
v_gene: TRBV30
d_gene: .

CDR3nt: TGTGCCAGTAAACCCCCCCTGATAGCACGGACGGACTATGGCTACACCTTC
CDR3aa: CASKPPLIARTDYGYTF
abundance: .
j_gene: TRBJ1-2
v_gene: TRBV19
d_gene: .

CDR3nt: TGTGCCAGCCGGGAGGGGGCCGGGGAGCTGTTTTTT
CDR3aa: CASREGAGELFF
abundance: .
j_gene: TRBJ2-2
v_gene: TRBV28
d_gene: TRBD2

CDR3nt: TGTGCCAGCAGCCACCTTAGCTCCTACAATGAGCAGTTCTTC
CDR3aa: CASSHLSSYNEQFF
abundance: .
j_gene: TRBJ2-1
v_gene: TRBV3-1/TRBV3-2
d_gene: .

CDR3nt: TGTGCCAGCAGTTTCTCTAGGAGGTCACAGTACTTC
CDR3aa: CASSFSRRSQYF
abundance: .
j_gene: TRBJ2-7
v_gene: TRBV28
d_gene: .

CDR3nt: TGTGCCAGCTCACCACTAGCGGGGGGTTACAATGAGCAGTTCTTC
CDR3aa: CASSPLAGGYNEQFF
abundance: .
j_gene: TRBJ2-1
v_gene: TRBV18
d_gene: TRBD2

CDR3nt: TGTGCCAGCCGATCAGTGGCCAACTCGAATGAAAAACTGTTTTTT
CDR3aa: CASRSVANSNEKLFF
abundance: .
j_gene: TRBJ1-4
v_gene: TRBV27
d_gene: .

CDR3nt: TGTGCCAGCAGCTCAAGGACAGGGGGCTCCTACGAGCAGTACTTC
CDR3aa: CASSSRTGGSYEQYF
abundance: .
j_gene: TRBJ2-7
v_gene: TRBV28
d_gene: TRBD1

CDR3nt: TGTGCCAGCAGCCCGTCGACTAGCGGGAGTTACAATGAGCAGTTCTTC
CDR3aa: CASSPSTSGSYNEQFF
abundance: .
j_gene: TRBJ2-1
v_gene: TRBV5-4
d_gene: TRBD2

CDR3nt: TGTGCCAGCAGCTTAGAGGGACAGGACAATCAGCCCCAGCATTTT
CDR3aa: CASSLEGQDNQPQHF
abundance: .
j_gene: TRBJ1-5
v_gene: TRBV11-2
d_gene: TRBD1

CDR3nt: TGTGCCAGTACTAGACAGGGATACTATGGCTACACCTTC
CDR3aa: CASTRQGYYGYTF
abundance: .
j_gene: TRBJ1-2
v_gene: TRBV19
d_gene: TRBD1

CDR3nt: TGCAGCGTTGTGGGCAGCTACAATGAGCAGTTCTTC
CDR3aa: CSVVGSYNEQFF
abundance: .
j_gene: TRBJ2-1
v_gene: TRBV29-1
d_gene: .

CDR3nt: TGTGCCAGTAGCGAATCCGGGACAGGGAAGGAAAAAGCTTTCTTT
CDR3aa: CASSESGTGKEKAFF
abundance: .
j_gene: TRBJ1-1
v_gene: TRBV19
d_gene: TRBD1

CDR3nt: TGCGCCAGCAGCCTGACGGTCGGGTTCCCCCGCAATCAGCCCCAGCATTTT
CDR3aa: CASSLTVGFPRNQPQHF
abundance: .
j_gene: TRBJ1-5
v_gene: TRBV4-1
d_gene: .

CDR3nt: TGTGCCAGCAGCTCGGTGGACATTCAGTACTTC
CDR3aa: CASSSVDIQYF
abundance: .
j_gene: TRBJ2-4
v_gene: TRBV11-2
d_gene: .

CDR3nt: TGTGCCAGCAGCCTGGGTCTGGGGTCGGAGGACACCATATATTTT
CDR3aa: CASSLGLGSEDTIYF
abundance: once
j_gene: TRBJ1-3
v_gene: TRBV7-7
d_gene: .

CDR3nt: TGCGCCAGCAGCCAAACAGGGTTGGGAAACACCATATATTTT
CDR3aa: CASSQTGLGNTIYF
abundance: .
j_gene: TRBJ1-3
v_gene: TRBV4-1
d_gene: .

CDR3nt: TGTGCCATCAGTGAGAGTAAGTTCGGCTACACCTTC
CDR3aa: CAISESKFGYTF
abundance: .
j_gene: TRBJ1-2
v_gene: TRBV10-3
d_gene: .

CDR3nt: TGCGCCAGCAGCTTTAACATCCCCGGGGACACCGGGGAGCTGTTTTTT
CDR3aa: CASSFNIPGDTGELFF
abundance: .
j_gene: TRBJ2-2
v_gene: TRBV5-1
d_gene: .

CDR3nt: TGTGCCAGCAGCGCTTACGAGAGGGACGGCCAAGAGACCCAGTACTTC
CDR3aa: CASSAYERDGQETQYF
abundance: .
j_gene: TRBJ2-5
v_gene: TRBV6-6
d_gene: .

CDR3nt: TGCGCCAGCAGCCAAGATCGCGACACCCTTAGACACTTT
CDR3aa: CASSQDRDTLRHF
abundance: .
j_gene: TRBJ1-6
v_gene: TRBV4-3
d_gene: .

CDR3nt: TGTGCCAGCAGCTTAGAAACTAGGGGTCTCACCGGGGAGCTGTTTTTT
CDR3aa: CASSLETRGLTGELFF
abundance: medium-sized
j_gene: TRBJ2-2
v_gene: TRBV7-8
d_gene: .